A single sample is the source of the 9 T cell receptor beta chains below, sequenced in a study of cytomegalovirus exposure and HLA in healthy donors. The PCR had 60 Vbeta and 13 Jbeta primers. The repertoire was sequenced with immunoSEQ multiplex PCR; TCRdb's copy has only in-frame clones and lacks some. The sample has around 200,000 clones; 82% are singletons. Input material: PBMCs. These receptors all stem from a woman aged 18-29 years in good health and CMV-seronegative.

This clone was seen only a few times. The CDR3 DNA is TGTGCCAGTAGTATAGAGGGACTAGCGGGAGGGCCGGGGTATCAGTTCTTC. This encodes CASSIEGLAGGPGYQFF. This chain uses TRBV19 with TRBJ2-1; 16 nucleotides agree with TRBD2. Germline-derived CDR1 and CDR2 are LNHDA and SQIVND (reference sequence). Losses at the gene ends were 0 bases for V and 13 bases for J; bases not matched to a gene: 9. CDR3 length: 17 amino acids.

The chain employs TRBV10-1 and TRBJ1-2; 8 nucleotides align to TRBD1. CDR3 length equals 16 residues. J lost 4 bases, V lost 3 bases, and 10 bases had no gene match. Germline loops: CDR1 WNHNN, CDR2 SYGVQD (reference sequence). CDR3 coding DNA: TGCGCCAGCAGTGAATCCCAGGGGGCATGGGTCTATGGCTACACCTTC. Protein product: CASSESQGAWVYGYTF.

The chain joins TRBV2 to TRBJ1-4; 8 bases line up with TRBD1. This CDR3 comprises 14 residues. Germline loops: CDR1 SNHLY, CDR2 FYNNEI. The J segment lost 6 bases and the V segment lost 7 bases, leaving 7 bases of the junction unmatched. As DNA, the CDR3 is TGTGCCAGCACGGCAGGGGGCCAGGATGAAAAACTGTTTTTT. It codes for CASTAGGQDEKLFF. The variable domain in full, with the rest retrieved from reference TRBV2 and TRBJ1-4, is EPEVTQTPSHQVTQMGQEVILRCVPISNHLYFYWYRQILGQKVEFLVSFYNNEISEKSEIFDDQFSVERPDGSNFTLKIRSTKLEDSAMYFCASTAGGQDEKLFFGSGTQLSVL.

The rearrangement joins TRBV7-9 to TRBJ2-5, with 13 nucleotides matching TRBD2. The DNA end favors TRBJ2-7, so the J call may be wrong. The CDR3 is 15 amino acids. The germline V gene encodes CDR1 SEHNR and CDR2 FQNEAQ (reference sequence). CDR3 amino acids: CASSLGLAGVDEQYF. The CDR3 region has the DNA TGTGCCAGCAGCCTCGGACTAGCGGGAGTCGACGAGCAGTACTTC.

The chain combines TRBV5-1 with TRBJ2-6, with D possibly matching TRBD1 (5 bases). CDR3 length: 16 residues. Germline values: CDR1 SGHRS, CDR2 YFSETQ. The ends were cut back, 3 bases at V and 0 bases at J, with 10 bases in the middle. The CDR3 DNA reads as TGCGCCAGCAGCTCAGGGTATCACTCTGGGGCCAACGTCCTGACTTTC. Protein sequence: CASSSGYHSGANVLTF.

This rearrangement joins TRBV27 to TRBJ2-7; TRBD2 agrees at 9 bases. The germline CDR1 and CDR2 sequences are MNHEY and SMNVEV (reference sequence). This CDR3 is built from 16 residues. V lost 2 bases and J lost 2; bases outside the gene matches: 7. The CDR3 sequence is CASSLIPSSGTYEQYF. The DNA for the CDR3 is TGTGCCAGCAGTTTAATTCCCTCTAGCGGGACCTACGAGCAGTACTTC.

The chain employs TRBV2 and TRBJ2-3, with TRBD1 matching 7 bases. The CDR3 has 13 residues. Looked up from germline, CDR1 is SNHLY and CDR2 is FYNNEI. Germline trimming cut 7 bases from V and 7 bases from J; bases unmatched to any gene: 8. For the CDR3, the DNA is TGTGCCAGCATGGACAGGAGCCCTTATACGCAGTATTTT. Its translation is CASMDRSPYTQYF.

This rearrangement joins TRBV7-2 to TRBJ1-1; D unclear. The V and J ends lost 5 bases and 0 bases respectively, with 7 bases between them. CDR3 length equals 13 residues. The germline gives CDR1 SGHTA, CDR2 FQGNSA. CDR3 nucleotide sequence: TGTGCCAGCAGCCAGACAATGAACACTGAAGCTTTCTTT. It translates to CASSQTMNTEAFF.

The chain employs TRBV5-1 and TRBJ2-7; the match to TRBD1 covers 8 bases. The CDR3 extends over 15 amino acids. After removal of 0 bases from V and 6 bases from J, the junction contained 8 bases not matched to a gene. In germline, CDR1 is SGHRS, CDR2 YFSETQ. CDR3 nucleotides: TGCGCCAGCAGCTTGGGAGGTGCAGGGGGCCGCGAGCAGTACTTC. It is translated as CASSLGGAGGREQYF.